Presented here are 30 T cell receptor beta chains from one specimen sequenced in a study of blood T cell repertoires in COVID-19. Some clones are missing from TCRdb's copy, which holds only in-frame ones; the method was immunoSEQ multiplex PCR. The sample includes about 140,000 clones, around 78% seen only once; the top ten take 3.5% to 5.5%. The sequenced sample was peripheral blood. These receptors originate from a woman aged 80 or older with active or convalescent COVID-19.

This chain links TRBV5-1 with TRBJ1-6, with D uncertain. Between the trimmed V and J ends, which lost 4 bases and 5 bases, there was a span of 7 bases. Germline V gives CDR1 SGHRS, CDR2 YFSETQ. The CDR3 has 13 amino acids. This chain's CDR3 is CASSRGDNSPLHF. The CDR3 coding sequence is TGCGCCAGCAGCAGAGGCGATAATTCACCCCTCCACTTT.

V gene TRBV28 combines with J gene TRBJ2-7, with a weak D call TRBD2 (5 bases). This CDR3 contains 12 residues. V lost 7 bases and J 5 bases, leaving 12 bases between the germline ends. Germline V gives CDR1 MDHEN, CDR2 SYDVKM. CDR3 region: CASKSGYHEQYF. CDR3 DNA sequence: TGTGCCAGCAAGTCGGGGTACCACGAGCAGTACTTC. Full variable domain (missing parts from reference TRBV28 and TRBJ2-7): DVKVTQSSRYLVKRTGEKVFLECVQDMDHENMFWYRQDPGLGLRLIYFSYDVKMKEKGDIPEGYSVSREKKERFSLILESASTNQTSMYLCASKSGYHEQYFGPGTRLTVT.

The rearrangement uses TRBV7-8 and TRBJ1-3; D is possibly TRBD1 (5 bases). Germline values: CDR1 SGHVS, CDR2 FQNEAQ. Trimming shortened V by 5 bases and J by 4 bases, and 18 bases separated the two germline ends. The CDR3 spans 16 residues. CDR3 region: CASSPTGGNLGNTIYF. In DNA form, the CDR3 reads TGTGCCAGCAGCCCGACGGGGGGTAATCTGGGAAACACCATATATTTT. Supplemented by reference TRBV7-8 and TRBJ1-3, the full variable domain reads GAGVSQSPRYKVAKRGQDVALRCDPISGHVSLFWYQQALGQGPEFLTYFQNEAQLDKSGLPSDRFFAERPEGSVSTLKIQRTQQEDSAVYLCASSPTGGNLGNTIYFGEGSWLTVV.

The chain couples TRBV27 to TRBJ1-6; D unclear. The V end lost 3 bases, the J end lost 13 bases, and 13 bases lay between the germline ends. This CDR3 is 13 amino acids long. The germline CDR1 and CDR2 sequences are MNHEY and SMNVEV (reference sequence). The DNA for the CDR3 is TGTGCCAGCAGTTTGGGAGTGTTGCGGCCCCTCCACTTT. Protein product: CASSLGVLRPLHF.

The chain couples TRBV5-1 to TRBJ2-1, with 8 bases lining up with TRBD2. Germline CDR1 reads SGHRS; CDR2 reads YFSETQ. V shed 7 bases, J shed 1 base, and the junction held 13 bases outside the gene matches. The CDR3 length is 17 residues. The CDR3 is CASAQRATSGSYNEQFF. The CDR3 DNA sequence: TGCGCCAGCGCCCAACGAGCCACTAGCGGTTCCTACAATGAGCAGTTCTTC.

The DNA of the CDR3 is TGTGCCAGCAGTGAGCAGGGTCGTAGCTCCTACGAGCAGTACTTC. It specifies CASSEQGRSSYEQYF. This chain uses TRBV2 with TRBJ2-7; D possibly corresponds to TRBD1 (5 bases). V lost 3 bases to trimming and J lost 0 bases, with 12 bases between them. The germline V gene has CDR1 SNHLY and CDR2 FYNNEI. The CDR3 sequence is 15 residues long. Looking up the rest from reference TRBV2 and TRBJ2-7 gives the full variable domain: EPEVTQTPSHQVTQMGQEVILRCVPISNHLYFYWYRQILGQKVEFLVSFYNNEISEKSEIFDDQFSVERPDGSNFTLKIRSTKLEDSAMYFCASSEQGRSSYEQYFGPGTRLTVT.

The CDR3 here is CSASDFGEMSTEAFF. The DNA for the CDR3 is TGCAGTGCTAGTGATTTTGGGGAGATGAGCACTGAAGCTTTCTTT. The rearrangement links TRBV20-1 to TRBJ1-1; D is undetermined. Germline values: CDR1 DFQATT, CDR2 SNEGSKA (reference sequence). The CDR3 runs to 15 residues. V lost 3 bases and J 4 bases, leaving 18 bases between the germline ends.

The chain uses TRBV15 and TRBJ2-3; 8 bases are a match to TRBD2. Per germline, CDR1 LNHNV and CDR2 YYDKDF (reference sequence). This CDR3 contains 15 residues. Trimming at V came to 1 base and at J to 4 bases, leaving 4 bases not matched to a gene. This CDR3 reads CATSRVGGAPDTQYF. For the CDR3, the DNA is TGTGCCACCAGCAGAGTCGGGGGGGCTCCAGATACGCAGTATTTT.

The chain carries TRBV19 and TRBJ1-6, with D possibly TRBD1 on 5 matching bases. V shed 5 bases and J shed 11 bases, with 16 bases lying between them. Germline CDR1 reads LNHDA; CDR2 reads SQIVND (reference sequence). The CDR3 has 14 amino acids. CDR3 amino acids: CASSPRDLSTPLHF. The CDR3 DNA reads as TGTGCCAGTAGTCCGCGGGACCTCTCCACACCCCTCCACTTT. The whole variable domain, filled in from reference TRBV19 and TRBJ1-6, reads DGGITQSPKYLFRKEGQNVTLSCEQNLNHDAMYWYRQDPGQGLRLIYYSQIVNDFQKGDIAEGYSVSREKKESFPLTVTSAQKNPTAFYLCASSPRDLSTPLHFGNGTRLTVT.

This chain links TRBV18 with TRBJ1-1, with no clear D. Germline V gene sequence: CDR1 KGHSH, CDR2 LQKENI. V lost 2 bases and J lost 0, with 7 bases in between. CDR3 length equals 14 residues. The CDR3 DNA reads as TGTGCCAGCTCACCAAACAGTATGAACACTGAAGCTTTCTTT. Translating gives CASSPNSMNTEAFF.

The rearrangement links TRBV4-1 to TRBJ1-2; TRBD1 might be the D (5 bases). CDR1 and CDR2 (germline): MGHRA, YSYEKL. V shed 3 bases and J shed 1 base, with 18 bases lying between them. The CDR3 is 17 amino acids. CDR3: CASSHGSGWGNNYGYTF. The CDR3 nucleotides are TGCGCCAGCAGCCACGGGAGCGGTTGGGGCAATAACTATGGCTACACCTTC.

The J gene is TRBJ2-1, the V gene TRBV7-2, with 10 nucleotides matching TRBD2. V was pared by 3 bases and J by 7 bases, with 3 bases of the junction left unmatched. CDR3 size: 14 residues. Germline V gene sequence: CDR1 SGHTA, CDR2 FQGNSA. CDR3 nucleotides: TGTGCCAGCAGCTTTAGCGGGGGGTCGAATGAGCAGTTCTTC. This sequence encodes CASSFSGGSNEQFF.

The chain carries TRBV29-1 and TRBJ1-1; D may be TRBD1 (5 bases). V lost 4 bases, J lost 1 base, and 13 bases lay in between. In germline, CDR1 is SQVTM, CDR2 ANQGSEA. The CDR3 extends over 14 amino acids. CDR3 loop: CSVVKRQSNTEAFF. The CDR3 bases are TGCAGCGTTGTAAAGAGACAGTCGAACACTGAAGCTTTCTTT.

V gene TRBV12-5 combines with J gene TRBJ1-4, with 7 bases identical to TRBD1. The CDR3 loop spans 15 amino acids. The ends lost 5 bases at V and 0 bases at J; junction bases unmatched: 3. The germline V gene encodes CDR1 LGHNT and CDR2 FRNRAP. In DNA, the CDR3 is TGTGCTAGTGGTCCTGGACAGGCAACTAATGAAAAACTGTTTTTT. It specifies CASGPGQATNEKLFF. The full variable domain, in which reference TRBV12-5 and TRBJ1-4 provide the parts outside the CDR3, is DARVTQTPRHKVTEMGQEVTMRCQPILGHNTVFWYRQTMMQGLELLAYFRNRAPLDDSGMPKDRFSAEMPDATLATLKIQPSEPRDSAVYFCASGPGQATNEKLFFGSGTQLSVL.

This chain uses TRBV29-1 with TRBJ1-1; no clear D gene. The ends were cut back, 5 bases at V and 5 bases at J, with 15 bases in the middle. The V gene's germline CDR1 is SQVTM and CDR2 ANQGSEA. This CDR3 has 13 residues. CDR3 sequence (DNA): TGCAGCGTTCTAATGCGCGCTCGGACTGAAGCTTTCTTT. This encodes CSVLMRARTEAFF.

The gene calls are TRBV12-5 and TRBJ1-1; 7 positions match TRBD1. The CDR3 covers 13 residues. Germline V gives CDR1 LGHNT, CDR2 FRNRAP. With V trimmed by 6 bases and J by 4 bases, 5 bases remained unmatched. CDR3 DNA sequence: TGTGCTAGTGGGACAGGGTTGTCCACTGAAGCTTTCTTT. As protein: CASGTGLSTEAFF.

This clone was found once. This rearrangement joins TRBV6-5 to TRBJ2-2, with D hard to call. CDR1 and CDR2 (germline): MNHEY, SVGAGI. The CDR3 sequence is 13 residues long. The germline V and J ends were trimmed by 7 bases and 8 bases, with 14 bases remaining between them. In nucleotides, the CDR3 is TGTGCCAGCACAACGAACAGACGGGGGGAGCTGTTTTTT. This encodes CASTTNRRGELFF.

The CDR3 DNA sequence: TGTGCCACCAGCAGAGGGAGACAGGGGAATTCACCCCTCCACTTT. Protein sequence: CATSRGRQGNSPLHF. The chain combines TRBV15 with TRBJ1-6; 8 bases line up with TRBD1. Germline assignment: CDR1 LNHNV and CDR2 YYDKDF (reference sequence). CDR3 size: 15 residues. Germline trimming cut 1 base from V and 7 bases from J; bases unmatched to any gene: 3.

This clone has a handful of counts. The gene calls are TRBV7-2 and TRBJ1-2; D may be TRBD1 (6 bases). The CDR3 sequence is 17 residues long. V lost 5 bases to trimming and J lost 8 bases, with 27 bases between them. Germline V gives CDR1 SGHTA, CDR2 FQGNSA. The CDR3 here is CASSPSTGPRSKGGYTF. The CDR3 DNA reads TGTGCCAGCAGCCCATCGACAGGTCCTCGATCTAAGGGAGGCTACACCTTC.

In DNA, the CDR3 is TGTGCCAGTAGTATGCTCAGGGCGGACACTGAAGCTTTCTTT. The encoded protein is CASSMLRADTEAFF. The V and J genes are TRBV19 and TRBJ1-1, with D tentatively TRBD1 (5 bases). Germline assignment: CDR1 LNHDA and CDR2 SQIVND (reference sequence). The CDR3 consists of 14 residues. The ends were cut back, 3 bases at V and 3 bases at J, with 11 bases in the middle.

This clone was seen just once. V and J are TRBV5-1 and TRBJ2-7, with TRBD2 matching 14 bases. The CDR3 is made up of 15 amino acids. Per the germline V gene, CDR1 is SGHRS and CDR2 is YFSETQ. J was trimmed by 5 bases and V by 4 bases; bases with no gene match: 5. The CDR3 here is CASSAGTSGGHEQYF. The DNA of the CDR3 is TGCGCCAGCAGCGCCGGGACTAGCGGGGGCCACGAGCAGTACTTC. Supplemented by reference TRBV5-1 and TRBJ2-7, the full variable domain reads KAGVTQTPRYLIKTRGQQVTLSCSPISGHRSVSWYQQTPGQGLQFLFEYFSETQRNKGNFPGRFSGRQFSNSRSEMNVSTLELGDSALYLCASSAGTSGGHEQYFGPGTRLTVT.

The CDR3 loop reads CASRQGPSYEQYF. Here the CDR3 DNA reads TGTGCCAGCCGACAGGGGCCGTCCTACGAGCAGTACTTC. This chain uses TRBV19 with TRBJ2-7; 8 bases line up with TRBD1. Germline trimming cut 9 bases from V and 1 base from J; bases unmatched to any gene: 5. CDR1 LNHDA and CDR2 SQIVND come from the germline V gene (reference sequence). The CDR3 loop spans 13 amino acids.

V and J are TRBV4-1 and TRBJ1-1, with 7 nucleotides matching TRBD1. CDR1 is MGHRA and CDR2 is YSYEKL in the germline V gene. The junction had 6 bases not matched to a gene; V was cut back by 2 bases and J by 6 bases. This CDR3 is built from 14 residues. Written as DNA, the CDR3 is TGCGCCAGCAGCCAAACAGGGCAGGGGGCTGAAGCTTTCTTT. This gives the protein CASSQTGQGAEAFF.

V usage is TRBV9 and J usage is TRBJ2-7; TRBD1 agrees at 11 bases. Germline V lookup: CDR1 SGDLS, CDR2 YYNGEE. The CDR3 is made up of 13 amino acids. V lost 7 bases and J lost 3; bases outside the gene matches: 3. CDR3 amino acids: CASGQGAFYEQYF. CDR3 DNA sequence: TGTGCCAGCGGACAGGGGGCTTTCTACGAGCAGTACTTC.

The chain carries TRBV12-3 or TRBV12-4 and TRBJ1-1; D may be TRBD1 (5 bases). V was cut by 5 bases and J by 3 bases, with 10 bases left in between. This CDR3 is built from 13 residues. CDR3 sequence reads: CASSLRQHTEAFF. CDR3 bases: TGTGCCAGCAGTCTCAGACAGCACACTGAAGCTTTCTTT.

The gene calls are TRBV3-1 (or the pseudogene TRBV3-2) and TRBJ1-2, with D possibly being TRBD1 (6 bases). The ends were cut back, 1 base at V and 6 bases at J, with 18 bases in the middle. The CDR3 loop spans 16 amino acids. Germline loops: CDR1 LGHDT, CDR2 YNNKEL (reference sequence). The CDR3 sequence is CASSQGIGQGGDGYTF. CDR3 DNA sequence: TGTGCCAGCAGCCAAGGTATTGGCCAAGGGGGAGATGGCTACACCTTC.

The V gene is TRBV19, the J gene TRBJ2-1; D might be TRBD1 (6 bases). The germline V and J ends were trimmed by 4 bases and 1 base, with 14 bases remaining between them. The CDR3 has 16 residues. Germline values: CDR1 LNHDA, CDR2 SQIVND (reference sequence). The CDR3 DNA sequence: TGTGCCAGTAGTACGAATCCAGGGGTTTCCTACAATGAGCAGTTCTTC. Residues: CASSTNPGVSYNEQFF. Combining the CDR3 with reference TRBV19 and TRBJ2-1 gives the whole variable domain DGGITQSPKYLFRKEGQNVTLSCEQNLNHDAMYWYRQDPGQGLRLIYYSQIVNDFQKGDIAEGYSVSREKKESFPLTVTSAQKNPTAFYLCASSTNPGVSYNEQFFGPGTRLTVL.

This clone was seen only a few times. J is TRBJ2-5 and V is TRBV7-9, with a possible D match to TRBD2 (5 bases). The CDR3 has 15 amino acids. The V gene's germline CDR1 is SEHNR and CDR2 FQNEAQ (reference sequence). Trimming pared 2 bases from V and 3 bases from J, leaving 13 bases between. The CDR3 coding sequence is TGTGCCAGCAGCTTATCCGGGAACACAAAAGAGACCCAGTACTTC. This sequence encodes CASSLSGNTKETQYF. Complete variable domain (other parts from reference TRBV7-9 and TRBJ2-5): DTGVSQNPRHKITKRGQNVTFRCDPISEHNRLYWYRQTLGQGPEFLTYFQNEAQLEKSRLLSDRFSAERPKGSFSTLEIQRTEQGDSAMYLCASSLSGNTKETQYFGPGTRLLVL.

Details on this clone: Within the sample, other DNA sequences also encode this same CDR3. This rearrangement joins TRBV5-1 to TRBJ1-1; D is undetermined. CDR1 is SGHRS, CDR2 YFSETQ, per germline. The CDR3 runs 14 residues. V was trimmed by 0 bases and J by 0 bases, leaving 6 bases between them. The CDR3 here is CASSLAGMNTEAFF. The DNA of the CDR3 is TGCGCCAGCAGCTTGGCGGGGATGAACACTGAAGCTTTCTTT.

V usage is TRBV6-1 and J usage is TRBJ2-2; 7 positions agree with TRBD1. Germline CDR1 reads MNHNS; CDR2 reads SASEGT. The CDR3 runs to 14 residues. Unmatched junction bases numbered 7, after V lost 5 bases and J lost 7 bases. CDR3 loop: CASSFNRGSGELFF. In DNA form, the CDR3 reads TGTGCCAGCAGTTTTAACAGGGGTAGCGGGGAGCTGTTTTTT.